This T cell receptor (beta chain) was found in a study of T cell responses to AZD1222 COVID-19 vaccine. Findings and caveats of the study: Females outnumbered males among donors, who were mostly white British; clonal diversity was possibly underestimated.

Unmatched junction bases numbered 17, after V lost 4 bases and J lost 11 bases. The CDR3 is made up of 16 amino acids. CDR1 and CDR2 (germline): SGHDT, YYEEEE. Only in-frame clones appear in the TCRdb table, and some are missing; sequencing was by immunoSEQ multiplex PCR. The table shows about 110,000 clones, with around 84% occurring only once. Turning to this clone: Its antigen is unknown.

Here the sequenced sample was peripheral blood, taken on day 0 of AZD1222 vaccination. This rearrangement joins TRBV5-6 to TRBJ1-1, with 10 bases identical to TRBD1. The clonotype originates from an adult in good health. The DNA for the CDR3 is TGTGCCAGCAGCACCAAGCGAGGACAGGGGGGCTTAGGCGCTTTCTTT. Its translation is CASSTKRGQGGLGAFF.